Sequencing of this TCR beta chain was carried out in a study of patients and donors after allogeneic stem cell transplantation. MiXCR was run by TCRdb on the RT-PCR reads, yielding one entry per CDR3 protein. The sample shows some 1,600 distinct CDR3 sequences, under 30% of them seen only once. This CDR3 is built from 14 residues. Trimming left V 1 base short and J 8 bases short, with 12 bases between. In germline, CDR1 is SEHNR, CDR2 FQNEAQ (reference sequence). The V call is TRBV7-9, the J call TRBJ2-1, with D possibly matching TRBD2 (5 bases). The sequence was obtained from a human donor who was either an allogeneic HSCT recipient or a stem cell or donor lymphocyte infusion donor (not recorded which). It is not recorded whose cells these are; they may come from a transplant donor. Sample: blood, either unsorted or a sorted T cell fraction (not recorded which). CDR3 protein: CASSLGGRPYEQFF. The CDR3, as DNA: TGTGCCAGCAGCTTAGGCGGGCGGCCGTATGAGCAGTTCTTC.